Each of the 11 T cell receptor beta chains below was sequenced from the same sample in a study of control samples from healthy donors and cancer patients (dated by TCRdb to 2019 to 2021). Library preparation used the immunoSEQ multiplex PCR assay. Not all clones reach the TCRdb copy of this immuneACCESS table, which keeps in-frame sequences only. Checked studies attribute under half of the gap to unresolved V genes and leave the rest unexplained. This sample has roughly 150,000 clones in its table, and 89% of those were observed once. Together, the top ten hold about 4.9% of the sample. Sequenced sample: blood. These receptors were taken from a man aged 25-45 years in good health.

The CDR3 nucleotides are TGTGCCAGCAGTTTTGAGGGGGTCAGGAACGAGCAGTACTTC. It is translated as CASSFEGVRNEQYF. The V call is TRBV6-6, the J call TRBJ2-7, with D perhaps TRBD1 (6 bases). The ends were cut back, 4 bases at V and 5 bases at J, with 15 bases in the middle. The CDR3 runs 14 residues. Germline CDR1 is MNHNY and CDR2 is SVGAGI (reference sequence).

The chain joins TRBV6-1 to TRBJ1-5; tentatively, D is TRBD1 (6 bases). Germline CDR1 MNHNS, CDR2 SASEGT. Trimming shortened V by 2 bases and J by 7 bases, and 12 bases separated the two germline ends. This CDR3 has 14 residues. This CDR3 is CASSESGVRQPQHF. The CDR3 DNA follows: TGTGCCAGCAGTGAATCAGGGGTCCGGCAGCCCCAGCATTTT.

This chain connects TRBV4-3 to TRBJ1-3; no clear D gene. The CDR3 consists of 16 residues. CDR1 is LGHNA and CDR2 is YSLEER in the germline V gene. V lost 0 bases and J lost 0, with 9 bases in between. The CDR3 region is CASSQEQLLSGNTIYF. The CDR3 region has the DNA TGCGCCAGCAGCCAAGAACAGCTACTCTCTGGAAACACCATATATTTT.

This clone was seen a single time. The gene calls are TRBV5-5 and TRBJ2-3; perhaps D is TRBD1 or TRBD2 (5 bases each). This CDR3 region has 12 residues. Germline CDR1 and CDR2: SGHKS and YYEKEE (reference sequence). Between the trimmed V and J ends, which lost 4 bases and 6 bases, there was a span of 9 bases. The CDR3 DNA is TGTGCCAGCAGCGGGGACCCCGATACGCAGTATTTT. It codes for CASSGDPDTQYF.

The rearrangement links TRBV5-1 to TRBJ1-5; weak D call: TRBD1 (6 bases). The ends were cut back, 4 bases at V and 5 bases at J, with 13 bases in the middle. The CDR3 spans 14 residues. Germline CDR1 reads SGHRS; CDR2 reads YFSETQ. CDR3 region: CASSPDSTHQPQHF. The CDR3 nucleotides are TGCGCCAGCAGCCCGGACAGTACCCATCAGCCCCAGCATTTT.

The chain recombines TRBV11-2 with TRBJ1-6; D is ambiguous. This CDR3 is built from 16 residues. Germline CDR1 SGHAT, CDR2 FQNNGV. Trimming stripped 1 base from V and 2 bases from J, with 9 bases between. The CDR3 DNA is TGTGCCAGCAGCTTAGTTCAGGTTGCCTATAATTCACCCCTCCACTTT. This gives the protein CASSLVQVAYNSPLHF.

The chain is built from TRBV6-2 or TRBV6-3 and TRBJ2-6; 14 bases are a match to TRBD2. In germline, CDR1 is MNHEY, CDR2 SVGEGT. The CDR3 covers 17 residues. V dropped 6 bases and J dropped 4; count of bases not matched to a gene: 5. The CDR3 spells CASSQGLAGAGANVLTF. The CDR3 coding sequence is TGTGCCAGCAGCCAGGGACTAGCGGGAGCCGGGGCCAACGTCCTGACTTTC.

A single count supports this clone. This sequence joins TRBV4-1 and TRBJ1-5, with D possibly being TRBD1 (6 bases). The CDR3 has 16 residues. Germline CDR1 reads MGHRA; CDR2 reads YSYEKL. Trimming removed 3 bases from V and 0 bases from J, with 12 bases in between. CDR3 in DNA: TGCGCCAGCAGCCACGTACAGGGAGGTAGCAATCAGCCCCAGCATTTT. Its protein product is CASSHVQGGSNQPQHF.

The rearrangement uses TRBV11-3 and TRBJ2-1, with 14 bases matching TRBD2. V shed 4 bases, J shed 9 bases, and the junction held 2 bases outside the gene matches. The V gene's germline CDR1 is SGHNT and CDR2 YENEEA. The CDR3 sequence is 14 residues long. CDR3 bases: TGTGCCAGCAGCTGGGGACTAGCGGGAGTTGAGCAGTTCTTC. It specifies CASSWGLAGVEQFF.

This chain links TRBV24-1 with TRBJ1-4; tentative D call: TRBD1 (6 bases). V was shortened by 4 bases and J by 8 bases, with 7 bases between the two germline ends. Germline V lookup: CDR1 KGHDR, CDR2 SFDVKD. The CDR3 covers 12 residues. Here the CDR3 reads CATSEQGEKLFF. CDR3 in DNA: TGTGCCACCAGTGAGCAGGGGGAAAAACTGTTTTTT.

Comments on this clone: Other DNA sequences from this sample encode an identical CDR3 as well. CDR3 loop: CASSEYPDSYEQYF. The CDR3 DNA sequence: TGTGCCAGCAGTGAATACCCGGATTCCTACGAGCAGTACTTC. The J gene is TRBJ2-7, the V gene TRBV25-1; D remains ambiguous. Trimming took off 0 bases at V and 1 base at J, with 7 bases between the two ends. Germline V gene sequence: CDR1 MGHDK, CDR2 SYGVNS. The CDR3 covers 14 residues.